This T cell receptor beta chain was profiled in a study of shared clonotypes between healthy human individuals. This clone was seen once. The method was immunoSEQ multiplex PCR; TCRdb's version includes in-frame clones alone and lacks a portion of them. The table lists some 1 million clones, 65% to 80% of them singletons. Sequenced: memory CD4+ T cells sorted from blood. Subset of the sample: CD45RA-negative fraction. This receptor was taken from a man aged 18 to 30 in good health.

In DNA, the CDR3 is TGCGCCAGCAGCGCTGGGGCTAGCGGAAGCTCCTACGAGCAGTACTTC. Encoded protein: CASSAGASGSSYEQYF. The chain couples TRBV4-1 to TRBJ2-7; 7 nucleotides match TRBD2. Germline V gives CDR1 MGHRA, CDR2 YSYEKL. The J segment lost 0 bases and the V segment lost 5 bases, leaving 10 bases of the junction unmatched. This CDR3 region has 16 residues.